Each of the 17 T cell receptor beta chains below was sequenced from the same sample in a study of human T cells and chemical hapten exposure (dated by TCRdb to the early 2020s). Library prep was done by RACE. The run used a NextSeq 500. TCRdb cleaned the public reads at Q25 with fastp, built clones with MiXCR and kept in-frame beta chains. Rows are combined by CDR3 protein, so each entry shows the most common genes and DNA. Counted in this sample were some 200,000 distinct CDR3 sequences; roughly 30% of them appeared once. The ten most abundant clones make up just under 3% of the sample. Per the publication, the time point label means: pre-sensitization, week 0. This sample's treatment or condition label indicates: therapeutic diphenylcyclopropenone sensitization with weekly scalp DPC. The source material was whole blood, sampled in connection with sensitization to the hapten diphenylcyclopropenone (DPC). All receptors come from a woman aged 30 to 39 with alopecia areata. Some clones in this sample may be carry-over from other donors' samples.

This chain uses TRBV5-1 with TRBJ2-7; a possible D gene is TRBD2 (6 bases). Germline values: CDR1 SGHRS, CDR2 YFSETQ. The CDR3 has 13 amino acids. V was clipped by 2 bases and J by 4 bases, with 10 bases between them. This CDR3 is CASSLRLDYEQYF. In DNA form, the CDR3 reads TGCGCCAGCAGCTTACGACTAGATTACGAGCAGTACTTC.

This chain links TRBV5-1 with TRBJ1-2; D possibly corresponds to TRBD1 (5 bases). Germline values: CDR1 SGHRS, CDR2 YFSETQ. The CDR3 is made up of 15 amino acids. With 0 bases removed from V and 5 bases from J, the gap between germline ends came to 14 bases. CDR3 nucleotide sequence: TGCGCCAGCAGCTTGGTTCCCGGGACGGCTTATGGCTACACCTTC. As protein: CASSLVPGTAYGYTF. The variable domain in full, with the rest retrieved from reference TRBV5-1 and TRBJ1-2, is KAGVTQTPRYLIKTRGQQVTLSCSPISGHRSVSWYQQTPGQGLQFLFEYFSETQRNKGNFPGRFSGRQFSNSRSEMNVSTLELGDSALYLCASSLVPGTAYGYTFGSGTRLTVV.

CDR3 loop: CASSPEGDQPQHF. The CDR3 nucleotides read TGTGCCAGCAGTCCCGAGGGGGATCAGCCCCAGCATTTT. The chain recombines TRBV28 with TRBJ1-5, with D possibly matching TRBD1 (6 bases). This CDR3 contains 13 residues. With 5 bases removed from V and 5 bases from J, the gap between germline ends came to 10 bases. Germline CDR1 reads MDHEN; CDR2 reads SYDVKM.

CDR3 amino acids: CASARTASYNSPLHF. The CDR3 DNA reads as TGTGCCAGCGCCCGCACTGCCTCTTATAATTCACCCCTCCACTTT. J is TRBJ1-6 and V is TRBV6-2 or TRBV6-3; D gene uncertain. Per germline, CDR1 MNHEY and CDR2 SVGEGT. The CDR3 is 15 amino acids. Trimming left V 8 bases short and J 4 bases short, with 15 bases between.

The chain employs TRBV5-5 and TRBJ2-3; the D gene is possibly TRBD2 (6 bases). V lost 6 bases and J 6 bases, leaving 14 bases between the germline ends. Per the germline V gene, CDR1 is SGHKS and CDR2 is YYEKEE (reference sequence). The CDR3 has 13 amino acids. CDR3 amino acids: CASIDSGWDTQYF. The CDR3 DNA reads TGTGCCAGCATCGATAGCGGCTGGGATACGCAGTATTTT.

The chain joins TRBV7-2 to TRBJ1-5; no clear D gene. From germline, CDR1 is SGHTA and CDR2 FQGNSA. Trimming took off 2 bases at V and 3 bases at J, with 14 bases between the two ends. This CDR3 region has 16 residues. The CDR3 DNA sequence: TGTGCCAGCAGCTTATTGGGCGGGGTCAACAATCAGCCCCAGCATTTT. Translating gives CASSLLGGVNNQPQHF. The full variable domain, completed using reference TRBV7-2 and TRBJ1-5, is GAGVSQSPSNKVTEKGKDVELRCDPISGHTALYWYRQSLGQGLEFLIYFQGNSAPDKSGLPSDRFSAERTGGSVSTLTIQRTQQEDSAVYLCASSLLGGVNNQPQHFGDGTRLSIL.

This clonotype was detected many times. The chain carries TRBV7-9 and TRBJ1-1, with 7 bases matching TRBD1. Germline CDR1 SEHNR, CDR2 FQNEAQ (reference sequence). Germline trimming cut 4 bases from V and 12 bases from J; bases unmatched to any gene: 11. This CDR3 spans 13 amino acids. CDR3 nucleotide sequence: TGTGCCAGCAGCTCAAATCCGGGACAGTGGCCTTTCTTT. It yields the protein CASSSNPGQWPFF. Based on the CDR3 plus reference TRBV7-9 and TRBJ1-1, the full variable domain is DTGVSQNPRHKITKRGQNVTFRCDPISEHNRLYWYRQTLGQGPEFLTYFQNEAQLEKSRLLSDRFSAERPKGSFSTLEIQRTEQGDSAMYLCASSSNPGQWPFFGQGTRLTVV.

There are a few counts of this clonotype. The chain combines TRBV2 with TRBJ1-2, with D unresolved. V was pared by 6 bases and J by 4 bases, with 9 bases between. The V gene's germline CDR1 is SNHLY and CDR2 FYNNEI. This CDR3 has 12 residues. CDR3 sequence (DNA): TGTGCCAGCAGGACGGATTTCTATGGCTACACCTTC. This codes for CASRTDFYGYTF.

This clonotype has a handful of counts. The CDR3 DNA reads as TGTGCCAGCAGTTTATTCTTAGAGACCCAGTACTTC. Protein product: CASSLFLETQYF. The chain has TRBV27 and TRBJ2-5; D gene unclear. V was pared by 1 base and J by 4 bases, with 4 bases between. Germline V gene sequence: CDR1 MNHEY, CDR2 SMNVEV (reference sequence). The CDR3 has 12 amino acids.

This clonotype was picked up many times. This chain links TRBV28 with TRBJ1-1, with D hard to call. Trimming stripped 4 bases from V and 6 bases from J, with 9 bases between. The CDR3 consists of 12 residues. CDR1 MDHEN and CDR2 SYDVKM come from the germline V gene. The CDR3 sequence: CASSSNWSEAFF. For the CDR3, the DNA is TGTGCCAGCAGTTCCAACTGGTCTGAAGCTTTCTTT.

This clonotype turned up a few times. The chain links TRBV20-1 to TRBJ2-7, with D unresolved. Germline V lookup: CDR1 DFQATT, CDR2 SNEGSKA (reference sequence). The CDR3 runs to 13 residues. Between the trimmed V and J ends, which lost 3 bases and 4 bases, there was a span of 13 bases. CDR3 sequence reads: CSASNSASYEQYF. The CDR3 DNA is TGCAGTGCTAGTAACTCAGCATCTTACGAGCAGTACTTC.

The V call is TRBV18, the J call TRBJ2-4; maybe TRBD1 (5 bases). This CDR3 has 17 amino acids. The germline V gene has CDR1 KGHSH and CDR2 LQKENI. V was trimmed by 0 bases and J by 0 bases, leaving 12 bases between them. CDR3 loop: CASSPPGGALAKNIQYF. CDR3 DNA sequence: TGTGCCAGCTCACCACCCGGTGGGGCTTTAGCCAAAAACATTCAGTACTTC.

The chain joins TRBV7-9 to TRBJ1-2; D is ambiguous. The germline V gene encodes CDR1 SEHNR and CDR2 FQNEAQ (reference sequence). The V gene lost 0 bases and the J gene lost 8 bases, with 4 bases spanning the gap. This CDR3 is 11 amino acids long. The CDR3 nucleotides read TGTGCCAGCAGCTTAGCACGGGGCTACACCTTC. It encodes CASSLARGYTF.

A few counts support this clonotype. The J gene is TRBJ2-7, the V gene TRBV6-2 or TRBV6-3, with D maybe TRBD1 (6 bases). Trimming took off 7 bases at V and 2 bases at J, with 15 bases between the two ends. There are 14 residues in the CDR3. Per germline, CDR1 MNHEY and CDR2 SVGEGT. Here the CDR3 DNA reads TGTGCCAGCAACCGGGACACTTCAACCTACGAGCAGTACTTC. Amino acid sequence: CASNRDTSTYEQYF.

This sequence joins TRBV29-1 and TRBJ1-4, with D unresolved. There are 12 residues in the CDR3. V lost 6 bases, J lost 8 bases, and 13 bases lay in between. The germline V gene has CDR1 SQVTM and CDR2 ANQGSEA. As DNA, the CDR3 is TGCAGCGTAGGTGTCAACGGCGAAAAACTGTTTTTT. Amino acids: CSVGVNGEKLFF. The whole variable domain, filled in from reference TRBV29-1 and TRBJ1-4, reads SAVISQKPSRDICQRGTSLTIQCQVDSQVTMMFWYRQQPGQSLTLIATANQGSEATYESGFVIDKFPISRPNLTFSTLTVSNMSPEDSSIYLCSVGVNGEKLFFGSGTQLSVL.

This clonotype was detected a few times. The CDR3 region has the DNA TGTGCCAGCAGTTACTCTTGGACGAGGTCCTACGAGCAGTACTTC. This codes for CASSYSWTRSYEQYF. V usage is TRBV6-2 or TRBV6-3 and J usage is TRBJ2-7; D remains unclear. The CDR3 is made up of 15 amino acids. Per the germline V gene, CDR1 is MNHEY and CDR2 is SVGEGT. Between the trimmed V and J ends, which lost 0 bases and 1 base, there was a span of 10 bases.

This clonotype was observed a handful of times. The chain is built from TRBV29-1 and TRBJ1-3, with D possibly being TRBD1 (6 bases). V lost 6 bases to trimming and J lost 0 bases, with 12 bases between them. The germline gives CDR1 SQVTM, CDR2 ANQGSEA. The CDR3 is 14 amino acids. The CDR3 here is CSVLQGVSGNTIYF. The CDR3 nucleotides read TGCAGCGTCCTACAGGGTGTCTCTGGAAACACCATATATTTT.